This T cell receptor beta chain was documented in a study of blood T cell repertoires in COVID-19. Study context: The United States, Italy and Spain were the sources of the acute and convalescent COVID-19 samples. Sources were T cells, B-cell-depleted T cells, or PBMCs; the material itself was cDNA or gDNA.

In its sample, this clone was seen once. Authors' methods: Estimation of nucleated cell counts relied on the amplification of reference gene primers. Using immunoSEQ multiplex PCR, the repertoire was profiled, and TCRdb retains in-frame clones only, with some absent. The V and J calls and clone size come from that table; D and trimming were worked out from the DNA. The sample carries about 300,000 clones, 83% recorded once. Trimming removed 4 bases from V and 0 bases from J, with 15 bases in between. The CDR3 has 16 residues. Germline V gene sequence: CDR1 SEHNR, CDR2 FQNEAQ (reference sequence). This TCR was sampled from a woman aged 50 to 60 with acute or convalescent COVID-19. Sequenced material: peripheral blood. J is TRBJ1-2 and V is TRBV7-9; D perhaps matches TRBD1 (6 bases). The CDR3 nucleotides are TGTGCCAGCAGCTCACCAGTCAGGGGAGCTAACTATGGCTACACCTTC. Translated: CASSSPVRGANYGYTF.